A single sample gave rise to the 21 T cell receptor beta chains below, sequenced in a study of PD-1 blockade in classical Hodgkin lymphoma. The table came from immunoSEQ multiplex PCR; TCRdb's copy has only in-frame clones and leaves some out. This repertoire shows roughly 30,000 clones, about 80% found once; its top ten account for around 0.79%. As for time point: cycle 4 day 1 (C4D1), after about 6 weeks of nivolumab. There was relapse after autologous stem cell transplantation in every patient, and there was variation in brentuximab vedotin exposure. Using magnetic negative selection, the CD4+ T cells were separated out of thawed PBMCs. The sample in question was CD4+ T cells from blood, obtained before the fourth cycle of nivolumab. Source of these receptors: a human donor with classical Hodgkin lymphoma.

This clone was recorded a few times. The chain couples TRBV2 to TRBJ1-1, with no clear D. The CDR3 totals 11 residues. Germline V gives CDR1 SNHLY, CDR2 FYNNEI. V lost 5 bases to trimming and J lost 7 bases, with 8 bases between them. CDR3 amino acids: CASSKAIEAFF. The DNA of the CDR3 is TGTGCCAGCAGTAAGGCGATTGAAGCTTTCTTT.

V usage is TRBV5-4 and J usage is TRBJ2-2; no clear D gene. The CDR3 contains 15 residues. Germline CDR1 SGHNT, CDR2 YYREEE (reference sequence). The V and J ends lost 2 bases and 6 bases respectively, with 14 bases between them. CDR3 loop: CASSFLPFRPGELFF. DNA of the CDR3: TGTGCCAGCAGCTTTCTACCTTTCAGGCCCGGGGAGCTGTTTTTT.

In this sample, this clone turned up a few times. The V and J genes are TRBV19 and TRBJ2-1; TRBD1 matches 8 bases. CDR1 and CDR2 (germline): LNHDA, SQIVND (reference sequence). The CDR3 totals 15 residues. V gave up 5 bases and J gave up 4 bases; unmatched junction bases: 7. CDR3 protein: CASSGDRLSYNEQFF. The CDR3 nucleotides are TGTGCCAGTAGTGGGGACAGGTTATCGTACAATGAGCAGTTCTTC.

The V and J genes are TRBV7-2 and TRBJ2-6; D is possibly TRBD1 (5 bases). Germline V gives CDR1 SGHTA, CDR2 FQGNSA. The V and J ends lost 4 bases and 13 bases respectively, with 11 bases between them. The CDR3 loop spans 12 amino acids. The DNA for the CDR3 is TGTGCCAGCAGCTCCGCAGGGCGAGTCCTGACTTTC. Amino acid sequence: CASSSAGRVLTF.

The rearrangement links TRBV19 to TRBJ2-5; D might be TRBD1 (5 bases). CDR1 is LNHDA and CDR2 is SQIVND in the germline V gene (reference sequence). This CDR3 has 16 amino acids. Trimming took off 4 bases at V and 0 bases at J, with 15 bases between the two ends. CDR3 amino acids: CASSRNKGPHQETQYF. In nucleotides, the CDR3 is TGTGCCAGTAGTAGGAATAAGGGGCCCCACCAAGAGACCCAGTACTTC.

The chain has TRBV7-8 and TRBJ1-3, with 10 bases that match TRBD1. This CDR3 contains 17 residues. Germline V gives CDR1 SGHVS, CDR2 FQNEAQ. After removal of 9 bases from V and 0 bases from J, the junction contained 11 bases not matched to a gene. The CDR3 nucleotides are TGTGCCAGGGGGCCAGGGACAGGGGCGAACTCTGGAAACACCATATATTTT. It codes for CARGPGTGANSGNTIYF. The variable domain in full, completed from reference TRBV7-8 and TRBJ1-3, reads GAGVSQSPRYKVAKRGQDVALRCDPISGHVSLFWYQQALGQGPEFLTYFQNEAQLDKSGLPSDRFFAERPEGSVSTLKIQRTQQEDSAVYLCARGPGTGANSGNTIYFGEGSWLTVV.

The chain carries TRBV6-5 and TRBJ1-1; D gene uncertain. There are 14 residues in the CDR3. CDR1 MNHEY and CDR2 SVGAGI come from the germline V gene. With 0 bases removed from V and 3 bases from J, the gap between germline ends came to 8 bases. CDR3 sequence (DNA): TGTGCCAGCAGTTACTCGCGGGCTCACACTGAAGCTTTCTTT. It is translated as CASSYSRAHTEAFF.

The chain employs TRBV19 and TRBJ2-3; D is undetermined. Germline V gene sequence: CDR1 LNHDA, CDR2 SQIVND (reference sequence). The CDR3 is 17 residues long. Trimming removed 7 bases at V and 3 bases at J, with 23 bases between. The CDR3 spells CASTSLGFRGETDTQYF. The CDR3, as DNA: TGTGCCAGTACCTCGTTGGGATTCCGAGGAGAGACAGATACGCAGTATTTT. The full variable domain, in which reference TRBV19 and TRBJ2-3 provide the parts outside the CDR3, is DGGITQSPKYLFRKEGQNVTLSCEQNLNHDAMYWYRQDPGQGLRLIYYSQIVNDFQKGDIAEGYSVSREKKESFPLTVTSAQKNPTAFYLCASTSLGFRGETDTQYFGPGTRLTVL.

The chain uses TRBV5-1 and TRBJ2-6, with D unresolved. CDR3 size: 15 residues. Trimming left V 0 bases short and J 0 bases short, with 4 bases between. Germline CDR1 is SGHRS and CDR2 is YFSETQ. The CDR3 sequence is CASSLDGSGANVLTF. The CDR3 DNA sequence: TGCGCCAGCAGCTTGGATGGCTCTGGGGCCAACGTCCTGACTTTC. The whole variable domain, remainder taken from reference TRBV5-1 and TRBJ2-6, is KAGVTQTPRYLIKTRGQQVTLSCSPISGHRSVSWYQQTPGQGLQFLFEYFSETQRNKGNFPGRFSGRQFSNSRSEMNVSTLELGDSALYLCASSLDGSGANVLTFGAGSRLTVL.

The rearrangement links TRBV5-8 to TRBJ1-1; 8 bases align to TRBD1. Trimming at V came to 5 bases and at J to 1 base, leaving 10 bases not matched to a gene. This CDR3 has 16 amino acids. Germline CDR1 reads SGHTS; CDR2 reads YDEGEE. The CDR3 spells CASSWGQVGGNTEAFF. The DNA of the CDR3 is TGTGCCAGCAGTTGGGGACAGGTCGGTGGGAACACTGAAGCTTTCTTT.

The chain combines TRBV11-2 with TRBJ1-1, with a weak D call TRBD1 (5 bases). V lost 2 bases, J lost 7 bases, and 14 bases lay in between. CDR1 is SGHAT, CDR2 FQNNGV, per germline. This CDR3 is built from 14 residues. The CDR3 sequence is CASSLRGAGGEAFF. CDR3 DNA sequence: TGTGCCAGCAGCTTACGTGGGGCTGGTGGTGAAGCTTTCTTT.

The V call is TRBV30, the J call TRBJ2-3; D might be TRBD1 or TRBD2, each matching 6 bases. In germline, CDR1 is GTSNPN, CDR2 SVGIG (reference sequence). This CDR3 contains 14 residues. The V gene lost 3 bases and the J gene lost 1 base, with 11 bases spanning the gap. The CDR3, as DNA: TGTGCCTGGAGAATGAGGGGGGGCACAGATACGCAGTATTTT. It translates to CAWRMRGGTDTQYF. Drawing the rest from reference TRBV30 and TRBJ2-3, the complete variable domain is SQTIHQWPATLVQPVGSPLSLECTVEGTSNPNLYWYRQAAGRGLQLLFYSVGIGQISSEVPQNLSASRPQDRQFILSSKKLLLSDSGFYLCAWRMRGGTDTQYFGPGTRLTVL.

The chain carries TRBV5-1 and TRBJ1-4, with TRBD1 as a possible D gene (6 bases). Germline values: CDR1 SGHRS, CDR2 YFSETQ. The CDR3 has 14 amino acids. Trimming shortened V by 0 bases and J by 8 bases, and 11 bases separated the two germline ends. CDR3 region: CASSLGAGDEKLFF. CDR3 sequence (DNA): TGCGCCAGCAGCTTGGGAGCAGGGGACGAAAAACTGTTTTTT.

The V gene is TRBV5-1, the J gene TRBJ2-6; D is ambiguous. V was clipped by 6 bases and J by 2 bases, with 15 bases between them. CDR3 size: 16 residues. Germline loops: CDR1 SGHRS, CDR2 YFSETQ. DNA of the CDR3: TGCGCCAGCACCGACAAGGAAGCTGCTGGGGCCAACGTCCTGACTTTC. Its protein product is CASTDKEAAGANVLTF. Full variable domain (remainder filled in from reference TRBV5-1 and TRBJ2-6): KAGVTQTPRYLIKTRGQQVTLSCSPISGHRSVSWYQQTPGQGLQFLFEYFSETQRNKGNFPGRFSGRQFSNSRSEMNVSTLELGDSALYLCASTDKEAAGANVLTFGAGSRLTVL.

This chain uses TRBV7-9 with TRBJ2-7; TRBD1 might be the D (5 bases). This CDR3 is built from 15 residues. V lost 1 base, J lost 9 bases, and 19 bases lay in between. The germline V gene has CDR1 SEHNR and CDR2 FQNEAQ (reference sequence). CDR3 region: CASSLEGVESPRQYF. Here the CDR3 DNA reads TGTGCCAGCAGCTTAGAAGGGGTCGAATCCCCCCGGCAGTACTTC.

V usage is TRBV7-2 and J usage is TRBJ2-2; 9 bases line up with TRBD1. The trim removed 0 bases at V and 6 bases at J, leaving 2 bases unmatched. The germline gives CDR1 SGHTA, CDR2 FQGNSA. This CDR3 region has 15 residues. CDR3 loop: CASSLAQGAAGELFF. The CDR3 coding sequence is TGTGCCAGCAGCTTAGCACAGGGGGCGGCCGGGGAGCTGTTTTTT.

This rearrangement joins TRBV7-3 to TRBJ1-3; D unresolved. Germline assignment: CDR1 SGHTA and CDR2 FQGTGA. The V end lost 0 bases, the J end lost 0 bases, and 6 bases lay between the germline ends. The length of the CDR3 is 15 residues. The CDR3 DNA reads as TGTGCCAGCAGCTTAACGGGCAGCTCTGGAAACACCATATATTTT. It codes for CASSLTGSSGNTIYF.

This chain links TRBV2 with TRBJ1-1; D call uncertain. Germline assignment: CDR1 SNHLY and CDR2 FYNNEI. Trimming took 6 bases from V and 2 from J, leaving 19 bases between them. The CDR3 consists of 16 residues. This CDR3 is CASRINIVSDNTEAFF. The CDR3 region has the DNA TGTGCCAGCAGAATAAACATCGTCAGTGATAACACTGAAGCTTTCTTT. The full variable domain, with the rest looked up from reference TRBV2 and TRBJ1-1, is EPEVTQTPSHQVTQMGQEVILRCVPISNHLYFYWYRQILGQKVEFLVSFYNNEISEKSEIFDDQFSVERPDGSNFTLKIRSTKLEDSAMYFCASRINIVSDNTEAFFGQGTRLTVV.

This chain joins TRBV18 and TRBJ2-1; D gene uncertain. Germline assignment: CDR1 KGHSH and CDR2 LQKENI. The CDR3 covers 13 residues. Trimming shortened V by 2 bases and J by 5 bases, and 7 bases separated the two germline ends. The CDR3: CASSPGRDNEQFF. For the CDR3, the DNA is TGTGCCAGCTCACCAGGTCGGGACAATGAGCAGTTCTTC.

The chain carries TRBV6-5 and TRBJ2-7; 7 positions match TRBD1. J gave up 6 bases and V 7 bases, and 9 bases lay outside the gene matches. Per germline, CDR1 MNHEY and CDR2 SVGAGI. The length of the CDR3 is 13 residues. CDR3 nucleotide sequence: TGTGCCAGCAAACAGGGGCAGGTTGGCGAGCAGTACTTC. This encodes CASKQGQVGEQYF.

This clone showed up just once. The V and J genes are TRBV10-2 and TRBJ2-2; TRBD1 agrees at 9 bases. The V gene end was trimmed by 3 bases and the J gene end by 6 bases; junction bases not matched to a gene: 11. CDR1 is WSHSY and CDR2 is SAAADI in the germline V gene. This CDR3 has 17 residues. CDR3 DNA: TGCGCCAGCAGTGACATCCCGGGACAGGGTGGGGCCGGGGAGCTGTTTTTT. This encodes CASSDIPGQGGAGELFF.